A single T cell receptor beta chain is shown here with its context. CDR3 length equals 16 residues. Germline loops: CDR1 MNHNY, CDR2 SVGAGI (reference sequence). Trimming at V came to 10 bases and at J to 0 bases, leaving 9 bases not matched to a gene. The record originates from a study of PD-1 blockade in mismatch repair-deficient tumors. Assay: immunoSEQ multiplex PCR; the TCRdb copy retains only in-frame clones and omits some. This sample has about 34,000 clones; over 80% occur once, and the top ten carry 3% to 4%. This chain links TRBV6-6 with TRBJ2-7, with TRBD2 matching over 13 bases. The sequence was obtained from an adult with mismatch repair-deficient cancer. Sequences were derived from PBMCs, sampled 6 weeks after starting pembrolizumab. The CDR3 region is CAISGTSGTSSYEQYF. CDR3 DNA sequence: TGTGCCATCTCCGGGACTAGCGGGACAAGCTCCTACGAGCAGTACTTC.